The 23 T cell receptor beta chains presented below share a single source sample, sequenced in a study of blood T cell repertoires in COVID-19. This table comes from immunoSEQ multiplex PCR, and its TCRdb copy is limited to in-frame clones, with some not included. Of about half a million clones in the sample, about 88% were seen once. Specimen: PBMCs or T cells enriched from blood (not recorded which). Receptor source: a woman aged 60 to 75 who had recovered from COVID-19.

The rearrangement links TRBV4-1 to TRBJ1-3; D uncertain. The germline CDR1 and CDR2 sequences are MGHRA and YSYEKL. The V and J ends lost 1 base and 0 bases respectively, with 10 bases between them. The CDR3 covers 16 residues. The CDR3 DNA is TGCGCCAGCAGCCAAGGCGTCCCTCTCTCTGGAAACACCATATATTTT. Its protein is CASSQGVPLSGNTIYF.

The chain has TRBV27 and TRBJ2-7, with D possibly TRBD2 on 7 matching bases. Per the germline V gene, CDR1 is MNHEY and CDR2 is SMNVEV (reference sequence). The V gene lost 6 bases and the J gene lost 3 bases, with 21 bases spanning the gap. The CDR3 spans 16 residues. The CDR3 nucleotides read TGTGCCAGCAGCATTCAGGGGAGGGGCATGGTCTACGAGCAGTACTTC. Amino acids: CASSIQGRGMVYEQYF.

V usage is TRBV15 and J usage is TRBJ2-1, with D perhaps TRBD2 (6 bases). V lost 4 bases and J 4 bases, leaving 11 bases between the germline ends. The CDR3 is made up of 14 amino acids. Germline V gene data show CDR1 as LNHNV and CDR2 as YYDKDF (reference sequence). The CDR3 bases are TGTGCCACCAGCACCCCGGGAGCTTACAATGAGCAGTTCTTC. Translating it yields CATSTPGAYNEQFF.

The V and J genes are TRBV6-1 and TRBJ1-4, with D tentatively TRBD1 (6 bases). Germline V gene lookup returns CDR1 MNHNS and CDR2 SASEGT. V lost 4 bases to trimming and J lost 7 bases, with 31 bases between them. The CDR3 is 20 amino acids. CDR3: CASSVFSYRTESMKGEKLFF. Written as DNA, the CDR3 is TGTGCCAGCAGTGTTTTTTCTTATAGGACAGAGAGTATGAAAGGTGAAAAACTGTTTTTT.

The chain couples TRBV18 to TRBJ2-2; possible D gene TRBD2, 5 bases. Germline assignment: CDR1 KGHSH and CDR2 LQKENI. V was cut by 2 bases and J by 5 bases, with 9 bases left in between. The CDR3 sequence is 14 residues long. The CDR3 loop reads CASSPAGLTGELFF. CDR3 coding DNA: TGTGCCAGCTCACCAGCCGGACTGACCGGGGAGCTGTTTTTT.

J is TRBJ1-1 and V is TRBV28; D not certain. The CDR3 totals 14 residues. Between the trimmed V and J ends, which lost 6 bases and 8 bases, there was a span of 19 bases. The germline gives CDR1 MDHEN, CDR2 SYDVKM. CDR3 loop: CASRSGGLLLEAFF. DNA for the CDR3: TGTGCCAGCAGGTCAGGAGGGTTACTCCTCGAAGCTTTCTTT.

The rearrangement uses TRBV5-1 and TRBJ1-2, with a possible D match to TRBD1 (5 bases). Trimming stripped 4 bases from V and 1 base from J, with 11 bases between. The CDR3 loop spans 14 amino acids. Germline lookup yields CDR1 SGHRS and CDR2 YFSETQ. Written as DNA, the CDR3 is TGCGCCAGCAGCCGGGGGGAAATTAACTATGGCTACACCTTC. The encoded protein is CASSRGEINYGYTF.

J is TRBJ2-2 and V is TRBV13, with 11 nucleotides matching TRBD1. This CDR3 spans 18 amino acids. V gave up 1 base and J gave up 3 bases; unmatched junction bases: 7. Germline V CDR1 and CDR2: PRHDT, FYEKMQ (reference sequence). In DNA, the CDR3 is TGTGCCAGCAGCTTAGAGAGGACAGGGGGCCGGGACACCGGGGAGCTGTTTTTT. The encoded protein is CASSLERTGGRDTGELFF.

The chain carries TRBV5-4 and TRBJ2-5; TRBD1 aligns across 8 bases. Per germline, CDR1 SGHNT and CDR2 YYREEE (reference sequence). The CDR3 has 15 amino acids. The ends lost 1 base at V and 4 bases at J; junction bases unmatched: 6. The DNA of the CDR3 is TGTGCCAGCAGCTTGCAGGGGGCGGGATCAGAGACCCAGTACTTC. As protein: CASSLQGAGSETQYF. The full variable domain, in which reference TRBV5-4 and TRBJ2-5 provide the parts outside the CDR3, is ETGVTQSPTHLIKTRGQQVTLRCSSQSGHNTVSWYQQALGQGPQFIFQYYREEENGRGNFPPRFSGLQFPNYSSELNVNALELDDSALYLCASSLQGAGSETQYFGPGTRLLVL.

The rearrangement joins TRBV4-2 to TRBJ2-7; 11 bases fit TRBD2. This CDR3 has 16 residues. The germline V gene encodes CDR1 LGHNA and CDR2 YNFKEQ. The trim removed 4 bases at V and 5 bases at J, leaving 10 bases unmatched. The CDR3 bases are TGTGCCAGCAGCCCAAGGGTTCTAGCGGGGGGCCACGAGCAGTACTTC. Protein sequence: CASSPRVLAGGHEQYF.

V usage is TRBV5-4 and J usage is TRBJ1-1; maybe TRBD1 (6 bases). CDR1 is SGHNT, CDR2 YYREEE, per germline (reference sequence). The CDR3 consists of 14 residues. The ends were cut back, 3 bases at V and 4 bases at J, with 13 bases in the middle. CDR3: CASSSTRGSTEAFF. The CDR3 bases are TGTGCCAGCAGCTCCACGAGGGGGAGCACTGAAGCTTTCTTT.

This chain connects TRBV27 to TRBJ2-1; TRBD2 aligns across 8 bases. In germline, CDR1 is MNHEY, CDR2 SMNVEV (reference sequence). The CDR3 consists of 13 residues. V shed 4 bases and J 8 bases; nucleotides not matched to a gene: 4. CDR3 amino acids: CASSSFGGDEQFF. CDR3 coding DNA: TGTGCCAGCAGTTCCTTCGGGGGGGATGAGCAGTTCTTC.

This rearrangement joins TRBV6-5 to TRBJ2-7, with TRBD1 matching over 11 bases. Germline CDR1 reads MNHEY; CDR2 reads SVGAGI. J lost 4 bases, V lost 8 bases, and 7 bases had no gene match. This CDR3 spans 14 amino acids. CDR3 residues: CASQRDRGGYEQYV. CDR3 DNA sequence: TGTGCCAGCCAGCGGGACAGGGGGGGGTACGAGCAGTACGTC.

The chain recombines TRBV10-3 with TRBJ1-4; 7 nucleotides match TRBD1. This CDR3 is built from 14 residues. The germline V gene encodes CDR1 ENHRY and CDR2 SYGVKD. The V gene end was trimmed by 6 bases and the J gene end by 5 bases; junction bases not matched to a gene: 6. The CDR3 nucleotides are TGTGCCATCAGCCAGACAGGGCCCAATGAAAAACTGTTTTTT. Protein sequence: CAISQTGPNEKLFF.

V is TRBV12-3 or TRBV12-4 and J is TRBJ1-1, with TRBD1 as a possible D gene (6 bases). There are 13 residues in the CDR3. Deletions cut 5 bases from V and 1 base from J, with 8 bases between. Written as DNA, the CDR3 is TGTGCCAGCAGTGCACAGGGGAACACTGAAGCTTTCTTT. This codes for CASSAQGNTEAFF.

This clone was counted between two and nine times. The CDR3 loop reads CASSLASQQGQETQYF. CDR3 in DNA: TGTGCCAGCAGCCTAGCGTCCCAACAGGGGCAAGAGACCCAGTACTTC. The V call is TRBV13, the J call TRBJ2-5; TRBD1 is a possible D gene (7 bases). CDR3 length equals 16 residues. CDR1 and CDR2 from the germline V gene are PRHDT and FYEKMQ (reference sequence). V was pared by 5 bases and J by 2 bases, with 18 bases between. The variable domain in full, completed from reference TRBV13 and TRBJ2-5, reads AAGVIQSPRHLIKEKRETATLKCYPIPRHDTVYWYQQGPGQDPQFLISFYEKMQSDKGSIPDRFSAQQFSDYHSELNMSSLELGDSALYFCASSLASQQGQETQYFGPGTRLLVL.

V usage is TRBV2 and J usage is TRBJ1-1, with TRBD1 as a possible D gene (6 bases). Germline V gene sequence: CDR1 SNHLY, CDR2 FYNNEI. The V and J ends lost 9 bases and 1 base respectively, with 18 bases between them. The CDR3 consists of 15 residues. The CDR3 sequence: CASSGRGSPNTEAFF. The CDR3 DNA sequence: TGTGCCAGTAGCGGGAGGGGGAGCCCGAACACTGAAGCTTTCTTT.

V usage is TRBV2 and J usage is TRBJ2-5, with 10 positions matching TRBD2. CDR3 length: 15 amino acids. The germline V gene encodes CDR1 SNHLY and CDR2 FYNNEI. J was trimmed by 5 bases and V by 6 bases; bases with no gene match: 9. The CDR3 spells CASSPLTSGSETQYF. Here the CDR3 DNA reads TGTGCCAGCAGCCCTTTGACTAGCGGGTCGGAGACCCAGTACTTC.

This clone was picked up one time. The rearrangement joins TRBV10-3 to TRBJ1-3, with TRBD1 identical over 9 bases. The CDR3 covers 15 residues. Germline-derived CDR1 and CDR2 are ENHRY and SYGVKD. Losses at the gene ends were 5 bases for V and 0 bases for J; bases not matched to a gene: 2. The CDR3 protein is CAISPTGGSGNTIYF. The DNA of the CDR3 is TGTGCCATCAGTCCGACAGGGGGCTCTGGAAACACCATATATTTT.

The V and J genes are TRBV6-5 and TRBJ2-7; the D gene is possibly TRBD1 (8 bases). The length of the CDR3 is 14 residues. The V gene's germline CDR1 is MNHEY and CDR2 SVGAGI. V was cut by 6 bases and J by 6 bases, with 18 bases left in between. The CDR3 bases are TGTGCCAGCAGCGACAGGGGAGGGGTGGGCGAGCAGTACTTC. It is translated as CASSDRGGVGEQYF.

The chain links TRBV3-1 (or the pseudogene TRBV3-2) to TRBJ1-2; TRBD1 aligns across 8 bases. Germline V gene lookup returns CDR1 LGHDT and CDR2 YNNKEL (reference sequence). The CDR3 contains 13 residues. Germline trimming cut 4 bases from V and 6 bases from J; bases unmatched to any gene: 4. The CDR3 loop reads CASSRGTGHGYTF. CDR3 nucleotides: TGTGCCAGCAGCCGCGGGACAGGTCATGGCTACACCTTC.

This chain connects TRBV19 to TRBJ2-3; the match to TRBD1 covers 10 bases. The V gene's germline CDR1 is LNHDA and CDR2 SQIVND (reference sequence). J gave up 0 bases and V 6 bases, and 6 bases lay outside the gene matches. This CDR3 comprises 16 residues. As DNA, the CDR3 is TGTGCCAGTAGCAAGGGGGACAGGGGTAGCACAGATACGCAGTATTTT. It translates to CASSKGDRGSTDTQYF.

The rearrangement joins TRBV18 to TRBJ2-5; perhaps TRBD2 as D (6 bases). CDR3 size: 14 residues. From germline, CDR1 is KGHSH and CDR2 LQKENI. Deletions cut 4 bases from V and 3 bases from J, with 12 bases between. The CDR3 loop is CASSRLREEETQYF. CDR3 coding DNA: TGTGCCAGCTCACGCTTGAGGGAGGAAGAGACCCAGTACTTC.